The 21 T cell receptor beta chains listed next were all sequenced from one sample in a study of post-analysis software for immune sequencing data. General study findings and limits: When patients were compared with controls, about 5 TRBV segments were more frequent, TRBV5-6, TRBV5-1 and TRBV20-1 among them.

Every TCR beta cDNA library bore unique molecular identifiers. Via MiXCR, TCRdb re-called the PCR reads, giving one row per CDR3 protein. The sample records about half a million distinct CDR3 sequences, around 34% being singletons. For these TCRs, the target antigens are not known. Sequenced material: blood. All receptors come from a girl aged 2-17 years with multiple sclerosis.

DNA of the CDR3: TGTGCCATCAGTGGAGGTCAGGGGGCCGATACGCAGTATTTT. It encodes CAISGGQGADTQYF. The rearrangement uses TRBV10-3 and TRBJ2-3, with 8 bases lining up with TRBD1. The CDR3 is 14 residues long. Germline CDR1 reads ENHRY; CDR2 reads SYGVKD. V dropped 4 bases and J dropped 6; count of bases not matched to a gene: 6.

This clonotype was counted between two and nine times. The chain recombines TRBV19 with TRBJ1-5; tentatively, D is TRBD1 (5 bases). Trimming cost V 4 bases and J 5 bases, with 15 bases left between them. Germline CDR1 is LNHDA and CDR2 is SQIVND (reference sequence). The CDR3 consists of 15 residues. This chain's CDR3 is CASSKEGLEDQPQHF. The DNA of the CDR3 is TGTGCCAGTAGTAAGGAGGGGTTGGAGGATCAGCCCCAGCATTTT.

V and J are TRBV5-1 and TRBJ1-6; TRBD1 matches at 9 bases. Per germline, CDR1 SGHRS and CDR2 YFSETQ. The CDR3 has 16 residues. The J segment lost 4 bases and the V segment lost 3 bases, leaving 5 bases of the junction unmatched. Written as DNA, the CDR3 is TGCGCCAGCAGCTCCGGGACAGGGATTTATAATTCACCCCTCCACTTT. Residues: CASSSGTGIYNSPLHF.

CDR3: CASSLSGDHYGYTF. The CDR3 region has the DNA TGTGCCAGCAGTTTGAGCGGGGATCACTATGGCTACACCTTC. J is TRBJ1-2 and V is TRBV12-3 or TRBV12-4; D is unresolved. V was clipped by 3 bases and J by 3 bases, with 11 bases between them. This CDR3 region has 14 residues.

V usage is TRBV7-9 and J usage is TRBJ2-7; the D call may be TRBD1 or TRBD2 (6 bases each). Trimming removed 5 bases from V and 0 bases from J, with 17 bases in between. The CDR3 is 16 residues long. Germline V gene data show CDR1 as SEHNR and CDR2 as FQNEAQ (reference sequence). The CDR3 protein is CASSAQGRGPSYEQYF. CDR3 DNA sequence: TGTGCCAGCAGCGCGCAGGGACGGGGGCCCTCCTACGAGCAGTACTTC.

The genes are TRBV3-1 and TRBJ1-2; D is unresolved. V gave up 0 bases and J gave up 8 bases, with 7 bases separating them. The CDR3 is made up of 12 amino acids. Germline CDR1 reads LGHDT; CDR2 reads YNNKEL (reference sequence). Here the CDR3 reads CASSQEGNGYTF. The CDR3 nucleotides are TGTGCCAGCAGCCAAGAAGGGAACGGCTACACCTTC.

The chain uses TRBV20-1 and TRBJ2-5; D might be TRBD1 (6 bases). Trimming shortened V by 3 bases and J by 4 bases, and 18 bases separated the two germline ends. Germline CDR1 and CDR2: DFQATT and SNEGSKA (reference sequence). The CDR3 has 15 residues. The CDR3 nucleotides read TGCAGTGCTAGTCTTCTGGCAGGGGACCCAGAGACCCAGTACTTC. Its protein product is CSASLLAGDPETQYF.

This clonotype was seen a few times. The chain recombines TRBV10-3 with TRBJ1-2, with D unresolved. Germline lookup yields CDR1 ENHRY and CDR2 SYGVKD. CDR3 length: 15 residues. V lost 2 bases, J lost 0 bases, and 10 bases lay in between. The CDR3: CAISEGPGTNYGYTF. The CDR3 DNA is TGTGCCATCAGTGAGGGGCCTGGTACTAACTATGGCTACACCTTC.

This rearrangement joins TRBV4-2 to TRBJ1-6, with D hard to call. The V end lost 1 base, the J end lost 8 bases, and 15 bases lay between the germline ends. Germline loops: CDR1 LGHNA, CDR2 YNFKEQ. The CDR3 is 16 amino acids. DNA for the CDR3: TGTGCCAGCAGCCAAGCGGACGAGCTGAGGGATTCACCCCTCCACTTT. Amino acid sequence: CASSQADELRDSPLHF.

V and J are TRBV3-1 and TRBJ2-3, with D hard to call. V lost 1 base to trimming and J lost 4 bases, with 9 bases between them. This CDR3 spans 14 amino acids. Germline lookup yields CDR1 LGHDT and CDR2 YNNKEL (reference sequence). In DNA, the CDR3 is TGTGCCAGCAGCCAAGCGGGCGTTTCAGATACGCAGTATTTT. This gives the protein CASSQAGVSDTQYF.

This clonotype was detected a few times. CDR3 in DNA: TGCAGTGCTAGAGATCTTTTAGGACCATCCTACAATGAGCAGTTCTTC. Translation gives CSARDLLGPSYNEQFF. The chain combines TRBV20-1 with TRBJ2-1; unclear D gene. The V and J ends lost 0 bases and 1 base respectively, with 13 bases between them. The CDR3 runs to 16 residues. From germline, CDR1 is DFQATT and CDR2 SNEGSKA (reference sequence).

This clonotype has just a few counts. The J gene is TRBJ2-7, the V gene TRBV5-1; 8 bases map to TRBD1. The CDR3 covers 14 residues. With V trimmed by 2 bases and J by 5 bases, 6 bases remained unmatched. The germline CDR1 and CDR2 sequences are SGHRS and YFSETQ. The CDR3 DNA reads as TGCGCCAGCAGCTTCCAGGGGGCTTTGGACGAGCAGTACTTC. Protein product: CASSFQGALDEQYF.

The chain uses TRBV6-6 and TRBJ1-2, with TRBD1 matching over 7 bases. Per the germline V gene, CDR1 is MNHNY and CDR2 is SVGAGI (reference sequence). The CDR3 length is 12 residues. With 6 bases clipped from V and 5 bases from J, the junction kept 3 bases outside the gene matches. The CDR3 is CASRDRVYGYTF. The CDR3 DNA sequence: TGTGCCAGCAGAGACAGGGTTTATGGCTACACCTTC.

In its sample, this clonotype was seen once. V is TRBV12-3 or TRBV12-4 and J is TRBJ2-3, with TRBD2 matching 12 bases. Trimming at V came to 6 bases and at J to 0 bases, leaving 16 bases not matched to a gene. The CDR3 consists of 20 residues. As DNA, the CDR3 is TGTGCCAGCAGCCTTGCCCGACTAGCGGGGGCCCCCGAAAGCACAGATACGCAGTATTTT. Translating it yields CASSLARLAGAPESTDTQYF.

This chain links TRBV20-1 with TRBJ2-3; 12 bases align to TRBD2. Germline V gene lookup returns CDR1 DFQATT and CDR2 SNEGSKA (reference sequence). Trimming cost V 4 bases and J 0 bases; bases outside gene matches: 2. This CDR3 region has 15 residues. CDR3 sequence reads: CSATSGGGSTDTQYF. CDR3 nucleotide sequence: TGCAGTGCTACTAGCGGGGGGGGAAGCACAGATACGCAGTATTTT.

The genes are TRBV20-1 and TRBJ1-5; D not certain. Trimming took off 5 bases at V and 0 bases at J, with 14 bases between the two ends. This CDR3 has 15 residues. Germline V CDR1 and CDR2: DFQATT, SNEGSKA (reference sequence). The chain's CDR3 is CSALASAYSNQPQHF. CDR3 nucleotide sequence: TGCAGTGCTCTAGCGAGCGCTTATAGCAATCAGCCCCAGCATTTT.

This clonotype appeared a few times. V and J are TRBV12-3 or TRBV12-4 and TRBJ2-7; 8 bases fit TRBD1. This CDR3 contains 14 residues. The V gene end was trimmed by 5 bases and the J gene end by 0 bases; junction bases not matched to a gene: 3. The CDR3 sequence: CASSPQGVSYEQYF. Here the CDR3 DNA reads TGTGCCAGCAGTCCACAGGGGGTCTCCTACGAGCAGTACTTC.

The chain's CDR3 is CASSYRGSEAFF. In DNA form, the CDR3 reads TGCGCCAGCAGTTACAGGGGGTCTGAAGCTTTCTTT. This chain connects TRBV10-1 to TRBJ1-1; 8 bases line up with TRBD1. The CDR3 spans 12 residues. Germline CDR1 is WNHNN and CDR2 is SYGVQD (reference sequence). V lost 5 bases to trimming and J lost 6 bases; unmatched junction nucleotides: 2.

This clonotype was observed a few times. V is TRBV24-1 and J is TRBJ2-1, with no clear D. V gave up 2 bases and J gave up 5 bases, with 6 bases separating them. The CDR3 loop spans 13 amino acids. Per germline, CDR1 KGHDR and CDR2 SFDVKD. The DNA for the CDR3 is TGTGCCACCAGTGATTCGACGGACAATGAGCAGTTCTTC. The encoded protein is CATSDSTDNEQFF.

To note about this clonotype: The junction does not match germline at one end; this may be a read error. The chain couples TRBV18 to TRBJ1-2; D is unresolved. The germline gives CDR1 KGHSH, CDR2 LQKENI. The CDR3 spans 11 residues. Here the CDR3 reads CARSPAYGYTF. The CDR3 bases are TGTGCCCGCTCACCGGCCTATGGCTACACCTTC.

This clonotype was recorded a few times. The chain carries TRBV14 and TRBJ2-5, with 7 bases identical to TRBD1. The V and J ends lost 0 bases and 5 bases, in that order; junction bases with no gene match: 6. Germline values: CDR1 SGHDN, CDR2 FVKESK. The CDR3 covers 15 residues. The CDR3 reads CASSQDSTGWETQYF. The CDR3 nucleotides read TGTGCCAGCAGCCAAGATTCGACAGGGTGGGAGACCCAGTACTTC.